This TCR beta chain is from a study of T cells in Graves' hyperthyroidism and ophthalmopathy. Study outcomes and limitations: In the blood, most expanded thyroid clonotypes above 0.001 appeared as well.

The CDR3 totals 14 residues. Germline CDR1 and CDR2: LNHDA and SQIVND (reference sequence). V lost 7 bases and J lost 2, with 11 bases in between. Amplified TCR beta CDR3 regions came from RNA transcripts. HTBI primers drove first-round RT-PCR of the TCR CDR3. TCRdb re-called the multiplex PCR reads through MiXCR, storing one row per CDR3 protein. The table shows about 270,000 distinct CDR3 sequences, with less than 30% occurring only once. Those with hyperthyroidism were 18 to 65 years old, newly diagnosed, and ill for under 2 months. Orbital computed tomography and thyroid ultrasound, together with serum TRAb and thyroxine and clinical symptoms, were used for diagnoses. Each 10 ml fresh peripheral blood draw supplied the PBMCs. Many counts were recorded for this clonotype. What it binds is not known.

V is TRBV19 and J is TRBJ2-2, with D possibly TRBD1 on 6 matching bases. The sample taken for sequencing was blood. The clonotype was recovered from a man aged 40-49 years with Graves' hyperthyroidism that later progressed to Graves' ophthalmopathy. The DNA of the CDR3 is TGTGCCAGTAAAGGGGGAGCCAACACCGGGGAGCTGTTTTTT. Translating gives CASKGGANTGELFF.